A selection of T cell receptor beta chains follows, all from one sample in a study of blood T cells in healthy people across ages. TCRdb re-called the 5' RACE reads through MiXCR, storing one row per CDR3 protein. This sample has a few hundred thousand distinct CDR3 sequences, with 25% to 35% found just once. These records were also assigned to another study, of T cells of mothers and their children.

The sequenced sample was blood. These receptors were taken from a boy aged 2-15 years in good health. The CDR3 runs from the conserved cysteine through the conserved F or W. The D gene is left open where the match is weak. Clone size is stated in some rows and not others, as once, few, many or a class when expanded.

TRBD2,TRBV7-2,15,-,TRBJ2-3,CASGTRLAGTDTQYF,TGTGCCAGCGGCACCCGACTAGCGGGAACAGATACGCAGTATTTT
-,TRBV5-1,15,-,TRBJ2-7,CASSLMGQEASEQYF,TGCGCCAGCAGCTTGATGGGACAAGAGGCAAGCGAGCAGTACTTC
TRBD1,TRBV5-1,13,few,TRBJ1-2,CASSGDRVYGYTF,TGCGCCAGCAGTGGGGACAGGGTATATGGCTACACCTTC
-,TRBV12-3/TRBV12-4,15,-,TRBJ1-4,CASSFPSRGREKLFF,TGTGCCAGCAGTTTCCCCAGCCGAGGGCGAGAAAAACTGTTTTTT
-,TRBV5-6,15,-,TRBJ2-1,CASSLGIRESGEQFF,TGTGCCAGCAGCTTGGGTATCCGGGAGTCGGGTGAGCAGTTCTTC
-,TRBV7-9,13,-,TRBJ1-4,CASSLDAREKLFF,TGCGCCAGCAGCTTGGATGCTCGTGAAAAACTGTTTTTT
TRBD1,TRBV10-3,14,few,TRBJ2-1,CAISWGQGDNEQFF,TGTGCCATCAGCTGGGGACAGGGGGACAATGAGCAGTTCTTC
-,TRBV2,14,many,TRBJ2-1,CASSEGLAYNEQFF,TGTGCCAGCAGTGAAGGTCTCGCTTACAATGAGCAGTTCTTC
TRBD1,TRBV5-1,14,-,TRBJ1-6,CASREGAPDSPLHF,TGCGCCAGCCGAGAGGGGGCTCCAGATTCACCCCTCCACTTT
-,TRBV29-1,10,-,TRBJ2-5,CSVARETRYF,TGCAGCGTGGCCCGCGAGACCCGGTACTTC
-,TRBV14,13,-,TRBJ2-1,CASSQDWESEQFF,TGTGCCAGCAGCCAAGATTGGGAGTCTGAGCAGTTCTTC
TRBD1,TRBV5-1,14,-,TRBJ1-4,CASRSGQPSEKLFF,TGCGCCAGCAGGTCGGGACAGCCTTCTGAAAAACTGTTTTTT
TRBD2,TRBV20-1,15,-,TRBJ2-1,CSARDSGPSGNEQFF,TGCAGTGCTAGAGATAGTGGGCCTAGCGGCAATGAGCAGTTCTTC
TRBD1,TRBV6-5,17,-,TRBJ1-2,CASSFRDSVTLNYGYTF,TGTGCCAGCAGTTTCCGGGACAGCGTAACCCTCAACTATGGCTACACCTTC
TRBD1,TRBV29-1,14,few,TRBJ2-3,CSVEGGRGTDTQYF,TGCAGCGTTGAAGGCGGCAGGGGGACAGATACGCAGTATTTT
-,TRBV5-6,16,-,TRBJ2-5,CASSWSLTGAQETQYF,TGTGCCAGCAGCTGGAGTTTGACGGGAGCCCAAGAGACCCAGTACTTC
-,TRBV12-3/TRBV12-4,14,once,TRBJ2-7,CASSLHRTAYEQYF,TGTGCCAGCAGTCTCCACCGGACAGCCTACGAGCAGTACTTC
TRBD2,TRBV5-1,16,few,TRBJ2-1,CASSLELAGGPFEQFF,TGCGCCAGCAGCTTGGAATTAGCGGGAGGGCCATTTGAGCAGTTCTTC
-,TRBV6-1,17,few,TRBJ2-5,CASSRPQGRQVEETQYF,TGTGCCAGCAGTCGTCCACAGGGCAGGCAGGTTGAAGAGACCCAGTACTTC
-,TRBV7-6,15,many,TRBJ2-2,CASSFRTGYTGELFF,TGTGCCAGCAGCTTCCGAACAGGTTACACCGGGGAGCTGTTTTTT
TRBD1,TRBV20-1,14,once,TRBJ2-2,CSARTTGLTGELFF,TGCAGTGCTAGAACGACAGGGTTGACCGGGGAGCTGTTTTTT
TRBD2,TRBV27,14,-,TRBJ2-7,CASRPAGRVYEQYF,TGTGCCAGCAGACCCGCGGGGAGGGTTTACGAGCAGTACTTC
-,TRBV14,11,few,TRBJ1-5,CASSQSGAQHF,TGTGCCAGCAGCCAATCGGGGGCCCAGCATTTT
TRBD1,TRBV4-1,15,few,TRBJ2-5,CASSQTGGRGETQYF,TGCGCCAGCAGCCAGACAGGGGGACGGGGAGAGACCCAGTACTTC
-,TRBV5-4,14,-,TRBJ2-7,CASSWGTAAYEQYF,TGTGCCAGCAGCTGGGGGACCGCCGCCTACGAGCAGTACTTC
-,TRBV20-1,12,-,TRBJ2-7,CSARDGIYEQYF,TGCAGTGCTAGAGACGGCATCTACGAGCAGTACTTC
-,TRBV20-1,14,-,TRBJ2-3,CSARRGGGTDTQYF,TGCAGTGCTAGGAGGGGGGGAGGCACAGATACGCAGTATTTT
-,TRBV6-5,13,-,TRBJ2-3,CASSYSEADTQYF,TGTGCCAGCAGTTACAGCGAGGCAGATACGCAGTATTTT
-,TRBV27,15,-,TRBJ1-5,CASSLSVQPDQPQHF,TGTGCCAGCAGTTTATCTGTCCAGCCCGATCAGCCCCAGCATTTT
-,TRBV7-2,19,few,TRBJ2-7,CASSKQGFIGGGGSYEQYF,TGTGCCAGCAGCAAGCAGGGGTTTATTGGAGGAGGGGGCTCCTACGAGCAGTACTTC
-,TRBV7-7,14,-,TRBJ2-5,CASSLGPLRETQYF,TGTGCCAGCAGCTTAGGCCCTCTTAGGGAGACCCAGTACTTC
-,TRBV7-9,16,-,TRBJ1-1,CASSPSPDRTNTEAFF,TGTGCCAGCAGCCCCTCCCCCGACAGGACGAACACTGAAGCTTTCTTT
TRBD2,TRBV5-1,17,-,TRBJ2-3,CASSLEIAGGPSDTQYF,TGCGCCAGCAGCTTGGAGATAGCGGGGGGGCCGTCAGATACGCAGTATTTT
-,TRBV7-2,16,-,TRBJ1-2,CASSLFAGAELNGYTF,TGTGCCAGCAGCTTATTCGCGGGGGCCGAACTAAATGGCTACACCTTC
-,TRBV7-9,16,-,TRBJ1-2,CASSSTRQEKRDGYTF,TGTGCCAGCAGCTCCACCAGACAGGAGAAGAGGGATGGCTACACCTTC
-,TRBV12-3/TRBV12-4,14,-,TRBJ1-2,CASSFGWDDYGYTF,TGTGCCAGCAGTTTCGGGTGGGATGACTATGGCTACACCTTC
-,TRBV7-2,14,-,TRBJ2-5,CASSPLESLETQYF,TGTGCCAGCAGCCCTCTAGAGTCCTTGGAGACCCAGTACTTC
-,TRBV29-1,13,-,TRBJ1-2,CSVSDSGGRGYTF,TGCAGCGTCTCAGATAGCGGGGGCCGGGGCTACACCTTC
TRBD1,TRBV5-6,16,few,TRBJ2-2,CAGYKRPGQGSGELFF,TGTGCCGGGTACAAGCGTCCGGGACAGGGGAGCGGGGAGCTGTTTTTT
-,TRBV11-3,18,-,TRBJ2-1,CASSSLMGSGSSYNEQFF,TGTGCCAGCAGCTCCTTGATGGGTAGCGGAAGCTCCTACAATGAGCAGTTCTTC
TRBD1,TRBV7-9,15,-,TRBJ1-2,CASRRDSGASRGYTF,TGTGCCAGCAGGAGGGACAGCGGTGCCTCGCGAGGCTACACCTTC
-,TRBV2,17,-,TRBJ2-1,CASSDPTSPGSYNEQFF,TGTGCCAGCAGTGACCCTACTAGTCCGGGCTCCTACAATGAGCAGTTCTTC
-,TRBV11-2,14,-,TRBJ2-5,CASSLVRFQETQYF,TGTGCCAGCAGCTTAGTTCGGTTCCAAGAGACCCAGTACTTC
-,TRBV5-1,14,few,TRBJ2-4,CASSFTGREGIQYF,TGCGCCAGCAGCTTTACAGGGCGGGAAGGCATTCAGTACTTC
TRBD2,TRBV12-3/TRBV12-4,16,few,TRBJ2-5,CASSQIAGGGWETQYF,TGTGCCAGCAGCCAGATAGCGGGGGGAGGGTGGGAGACCCAGTACTTC
TRBD1,TRBV7-8,15,few,TRBJ1-4,CASSTHRGKAEKLFF,TGTGCCAGCAGTACTCACAGGGGAAAAGCTGAAAAACTGTTTTTT
-,TRBV4-1,15,-,TRBJ2-1,CASSQEGPREDEQFF,TGCGCCAGCAGCCAAGAGGGGCCCCGAGAAGATGAGCAGTTCTTC
TRBD2,TRBV5-1,15,few,TRBJ2-1,CASSGAGTSYNEQFF,TGCGCCAGCAGCGGAGCGGGGACCTCCTACAATGAGCAGTTCTTC
-,TRBV3-1,17,-,TRBJ2-4,CASSQVGDGQAKNIQYF,TGTGCCAGCAGCCAAGTGGGTGATGGTCAAGCCAAAAACATTCAGTACTTC